Here is one T cell receptor (beta chain) with its context. Measured with immunoSEQ multiplex PCR; TCRdb has only the in-frame clones, and not every one. Found here are roughly 110,000 clones, 75% to 95% of them singletons; the top ten hold 1.6%. Trimming took off 7 bases at V and 12 bases at J, with 22 bases between the two ends. Germline V lookup: CDR1 PRHDT, CDR2 FYEKMQ (reference sequence). The CDR3 spans 14 residues. This sample is part of a study of T cell changes during pregnancy in multiple sclerosis. The starting material was peripheral blood, obtained before pregnancy. The chain employs TRBV13 and TRBJ2-1; a weak D match, TRBD2 (6 bases). The clonotype was recovered from a female donor with multiple sclerosis, enrolled in a pregnancy study. Written as DNA, the CDR3 is TGTGCCAGCAAGGTCGCGGGGTTGGGTTCTGGGCAGTTCTTC. It encodes CASKVAGLGSGQFF.